These 3 T cell receptor beta chains came from one sample sequenced in a study of CD8 T cells in ankylosing spondylitis. Using its own MiXCR run on the 5' RACE reads, TCRdb lists one record per CDR3 protein. The table lists roughly 180,000 distinct CDR3 sequences, 11% of them singletons. The sample consisted of blood, either unsorted or a sorted T cell fraction (not recorded which). The receptors were sampled from a male donor with ankylosing spondylitis or in good health (not recorded which).

This clonotype has at least ten counts. The V gene is TRBV5-1, the J gene TRBJ1-1; 9 nucleotides match TRBD1. The CDR3 is 15 residues long. Germline loops: CDR1 SGHRS, CDR2 YFSETQ. With 4 bases clipped from V and 5 bases from J, the junction kept 9 bases outside the gene matches. Here the CDR3 DNA reads TGCGCCAGCAGCCTTCACGGGACAGGGCGAACTGAAGCTTTCTTT. This encodes CASSLHGTGRTEAFF. The full variable domain, with the rest looked up from reference TRBV5-1 and TRBJ1-1, is KAGVTQTPRYLIKTRGQQVTLSCSPISGHRSVSWYQQTPGQGLQFLFEYFSETQRNKGNFPGRFSGRQFSNSRSEMNVSTLELGDSALYLCASSLHGTGRTEAFFGQGTRLTVV.

The V and J genes are TRBV11-3 and TRBJ2-6; D gene unclear. V lost 3 bases, J lost 4 bases, and 7 bases lay in between. Germline V gives CDR1 SGHNT, CDR2 YENEEA. This CDR3 spans 14 amino acids. This CDR3 reads CASSFSAGANVLTF. The CDR3 nucleotides read TGTGCCAGCAGCTTCTCTGCCGGGGCCAACGTCCTGACTTTC.

This clonotype has only a few counts. The rearrangement links TRBV20-1 to TRBJ2-5; either TRBD1 or TRBD2 may supply D (6 bases each). Germline CDR1 reads DFQATT; CDR2 reads SNEGSKA (reference sequence). Trimming took 0 bases from V and 0 from J, leaving 14 bases between them. The CDR3 is 16 amino acids. CDR3 in DNA: TGCAGTGCTAGAGAGTCCGGGGGCTATAACCAAGAGACCCAGTACTTC. It yields the protein CSARESGGYNQETQYF.